Below, one T cell receptor (beta chain) is given with its context. Its antigen is unknown. Primers: 60 Vbeta forward and 13 Jbeta reverse. Sequenced by immunoSEQ multiplex PCR; TCRdb stores in-frame clones only, minus some. The table for this sample gives roughly 50,000 clones. This sample is drawn from a study of cytomegalovirus exposure and HLA in healthy donors. Trimming removed 2 bases from V and 6 bases from J; junction bases left unmatched: 11. This CDR3 has 17 residues. Germline CDR1 and CDR2: MNHNS and SASEGT. Whole-study results and caveats: By HLA locus, TCR association rates varied in a later analysis, with DRB1 showing the most and HLA-C the fewest.

The chain has TRBV6-1 and TRBJ2-2; 8 bases align to TRBD2. Input material: PBMCs. The clonotype was recovered from a middle-aged woman in good health and CMV-seronegative. The CDR3 reads CASSESGGGYEAGELFF. The CDR3 DNA follows: TGTGCCAGCAGTGAATCGGGGGGGGGCTATGAGGCCGGGGAGCTGTTTTTT.